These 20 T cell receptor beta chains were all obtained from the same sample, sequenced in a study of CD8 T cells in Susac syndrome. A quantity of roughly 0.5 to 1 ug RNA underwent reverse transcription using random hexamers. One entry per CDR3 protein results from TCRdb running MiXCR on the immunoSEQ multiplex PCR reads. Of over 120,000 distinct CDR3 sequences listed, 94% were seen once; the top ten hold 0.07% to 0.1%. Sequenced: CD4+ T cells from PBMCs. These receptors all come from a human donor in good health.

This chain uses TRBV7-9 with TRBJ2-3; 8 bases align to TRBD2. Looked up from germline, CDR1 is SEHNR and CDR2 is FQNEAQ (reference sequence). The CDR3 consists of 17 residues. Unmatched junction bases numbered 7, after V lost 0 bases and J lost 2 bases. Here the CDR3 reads CASSLALTGGATDTQYF. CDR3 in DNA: TGTGCCAGCAGCTTAGCGTTGACGGGAGGGGCCACAGATACGCAGTATTTT.

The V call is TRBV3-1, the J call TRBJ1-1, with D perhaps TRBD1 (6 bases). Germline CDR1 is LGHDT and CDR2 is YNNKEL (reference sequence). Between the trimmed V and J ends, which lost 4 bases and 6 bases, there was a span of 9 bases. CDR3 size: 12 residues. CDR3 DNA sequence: TGTGCCAGCAGCCTCCGACAGGCTGAAGCTTTCTTT. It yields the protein CASSLRQAEAFF.

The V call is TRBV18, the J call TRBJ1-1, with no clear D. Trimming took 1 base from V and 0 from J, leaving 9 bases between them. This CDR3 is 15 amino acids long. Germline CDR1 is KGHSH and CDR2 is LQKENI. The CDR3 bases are TGTGCCAGCTCACCACAGCGGGAGATGAACACTGAAGCTTTCTTT. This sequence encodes CASSPQREMNTEAFF.

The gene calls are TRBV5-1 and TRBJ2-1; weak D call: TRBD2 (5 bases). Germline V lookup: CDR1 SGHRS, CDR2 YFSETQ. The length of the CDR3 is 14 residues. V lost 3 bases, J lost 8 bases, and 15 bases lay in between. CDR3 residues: CASSSRGMSYEQFF. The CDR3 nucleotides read TGCGCCAGCAGCTCCCGGGGTATGAGCTATGAGCAGTTCTTC.

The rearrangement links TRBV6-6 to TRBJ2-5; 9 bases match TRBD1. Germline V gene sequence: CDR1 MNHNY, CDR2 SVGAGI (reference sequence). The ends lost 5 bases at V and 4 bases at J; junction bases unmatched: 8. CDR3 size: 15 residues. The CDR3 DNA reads TGTGCCAGCAGTCCGTCGGGACAGGGTACAGAGACCCAGTACTTC. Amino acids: CASSPSGQGTETQYF.

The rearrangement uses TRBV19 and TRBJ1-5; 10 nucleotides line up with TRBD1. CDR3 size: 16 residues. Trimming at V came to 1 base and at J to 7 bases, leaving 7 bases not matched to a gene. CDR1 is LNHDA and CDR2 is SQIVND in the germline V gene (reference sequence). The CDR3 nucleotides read TGTGCCAGTAGTATAGCCCGGACAGGGGGGCGCCAGCCCCAGCATTTT. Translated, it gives CASSIARTGGRQPQHF.

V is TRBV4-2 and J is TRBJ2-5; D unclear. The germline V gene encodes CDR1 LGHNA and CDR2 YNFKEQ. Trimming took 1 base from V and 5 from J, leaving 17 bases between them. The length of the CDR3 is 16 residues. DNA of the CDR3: TGTGCCAGCAGCCAAGCGTCTGGCGCTATTTGGGAGACCCAGTACTTC. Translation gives CASSQASGAIWETQYF.

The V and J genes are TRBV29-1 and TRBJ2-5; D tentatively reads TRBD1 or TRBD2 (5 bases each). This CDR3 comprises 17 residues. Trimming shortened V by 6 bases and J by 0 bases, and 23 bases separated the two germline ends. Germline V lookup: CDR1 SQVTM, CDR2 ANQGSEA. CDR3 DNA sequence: TGCAGCGTCGGAACCATTACTAGAGGGGAGTACCAAGAGACCCAGTACTTC. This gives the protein CSVGTITRGEYQETQYF.

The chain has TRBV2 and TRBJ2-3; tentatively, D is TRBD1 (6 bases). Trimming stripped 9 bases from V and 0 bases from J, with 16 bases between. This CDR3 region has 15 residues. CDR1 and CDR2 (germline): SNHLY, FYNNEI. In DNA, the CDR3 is TGTGCCAGTCTTATAGGGGGTCGTAGCACAGATACGCAGTATTTT. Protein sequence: CASLIGGRSTDTQYF.

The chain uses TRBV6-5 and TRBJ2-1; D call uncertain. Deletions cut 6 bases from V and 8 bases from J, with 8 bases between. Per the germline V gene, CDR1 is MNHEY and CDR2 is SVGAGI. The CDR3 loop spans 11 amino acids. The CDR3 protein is CASSWAHEQFF. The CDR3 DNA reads TGTGCCAGCAGCTGGGCCCATGAGCAGTTCTTC.

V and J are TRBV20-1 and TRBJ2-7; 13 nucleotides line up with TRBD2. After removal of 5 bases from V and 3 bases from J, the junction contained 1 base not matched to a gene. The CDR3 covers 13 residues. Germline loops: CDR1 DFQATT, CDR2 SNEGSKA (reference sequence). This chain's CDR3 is CSAGTSGNYEQYF. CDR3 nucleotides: TGCAGTGCTGGGACTAGCGGGAACTACGAGCAGTACTTC.

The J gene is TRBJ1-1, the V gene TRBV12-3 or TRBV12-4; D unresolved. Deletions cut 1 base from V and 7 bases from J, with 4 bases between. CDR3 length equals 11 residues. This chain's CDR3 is CASSLGYEAFF. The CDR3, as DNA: TGTGCCAGCAGTTTAGGGTATGAAGCTTTCTTT.

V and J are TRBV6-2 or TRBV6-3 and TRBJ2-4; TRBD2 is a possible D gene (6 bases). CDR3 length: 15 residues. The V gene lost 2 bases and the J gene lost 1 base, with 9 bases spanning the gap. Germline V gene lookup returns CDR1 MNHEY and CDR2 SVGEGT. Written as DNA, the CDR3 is TGTGCCAGCAGTTACCCCCGGGGGGCCAAAAACATTCAGTACTTC. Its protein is CASSYPRGAKNIQYF.

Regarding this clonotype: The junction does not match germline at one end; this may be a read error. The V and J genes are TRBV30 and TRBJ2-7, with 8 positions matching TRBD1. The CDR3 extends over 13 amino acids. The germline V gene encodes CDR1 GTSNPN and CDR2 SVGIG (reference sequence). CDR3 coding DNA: TGTGCCTGGAGTGTAAGGGGACAGGCCTTCGGGGACTTC. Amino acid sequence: CAWSVRGQAFGDF.

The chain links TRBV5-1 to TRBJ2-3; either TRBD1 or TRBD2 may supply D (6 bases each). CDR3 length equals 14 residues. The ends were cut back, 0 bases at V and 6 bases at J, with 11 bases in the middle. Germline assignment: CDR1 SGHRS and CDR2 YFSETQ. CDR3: CASSLGGASDTQYF. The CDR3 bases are TGCGCCAGCAGCTTGGGGGGGGCAAGTGATACGCAGTATTTT.

Here the CDR3 reads CSARQGNQPQHF. Here the CDR3 DNA reads TGCAGTGCTAGACAGGGCAATCAGCCCCAGCATTTT. J is TRBJ1-5 and V is TRBV20-1; no firm D call. CDR1 is DFQATT, CDR2 SNEGSKA, per germline (reference sequence). This CDR3 comprises 12 residues. Trimming stripped 2 bases from V and 2 bases from J, with 4 bases between.

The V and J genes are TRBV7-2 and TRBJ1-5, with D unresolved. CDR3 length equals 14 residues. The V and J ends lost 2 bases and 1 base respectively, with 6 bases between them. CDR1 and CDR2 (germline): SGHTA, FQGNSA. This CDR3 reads CASSLPGSNQPQHF. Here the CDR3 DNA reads TGTGCCAGCAGCTTACCGGGAAGCAATCAGCCCCAGCATTTT.

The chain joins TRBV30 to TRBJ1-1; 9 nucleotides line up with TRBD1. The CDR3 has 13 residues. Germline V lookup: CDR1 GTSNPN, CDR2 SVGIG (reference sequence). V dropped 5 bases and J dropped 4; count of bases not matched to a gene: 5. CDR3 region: CAWARTGVTEAFF. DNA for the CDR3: TGTGCCTGGGCTCGGACAGGGGTCACTGAAGCTTTCTTT.

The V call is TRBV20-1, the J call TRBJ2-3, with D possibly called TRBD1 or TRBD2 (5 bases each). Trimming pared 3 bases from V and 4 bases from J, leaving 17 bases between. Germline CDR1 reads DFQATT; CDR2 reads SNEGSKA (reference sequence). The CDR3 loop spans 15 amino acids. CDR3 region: CSARATRGDPDTQYF. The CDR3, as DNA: TGCAGTGCTAGGGCGACGAGGGGTGATCCAGATACGCAGTATTTT.

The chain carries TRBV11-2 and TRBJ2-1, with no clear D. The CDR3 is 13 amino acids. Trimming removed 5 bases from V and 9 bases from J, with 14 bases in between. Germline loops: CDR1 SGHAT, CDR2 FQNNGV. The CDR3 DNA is TGTGCCAGCAGCCCCGCATCCCCCGCTGAGCAGTTCTTC. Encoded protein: CASSPASPAEQFF.